Here is one T cell receptor beta chain with its context. TCRdb's copy holds only in-frame clones and misses some; the assay was immunoSEQ multiplex PCR. The sample lists 150,000 to 200,000 clones, roughly 91% seen once, with more than 1.3% in the top ten. This record comes from a study of control samples from healthy donors and cancer patients. J lost 2 bases, V lost 1 base, and 6 bases had no gene match. Germline-derived CDR1 and CDR2 are LNHDA and SQIVND (reference sequence). The CDR3 runs 16 residues. This TCR came from a woman in her thirties in good health. The source material was blood. This chain links TRBV19 with TRBJ2-3, with TRBD2 matching over 7 bases. This chain's CDR3 is CASSIAGGWVTDTQYF. CDR3 in DNA: TGTGCCAGTAGTATAGCCGGGGGGTGGGTCACAGATACGCAGTATTTT.